What follows describes a single T cell receptor (beta chain). Its antigen specificity is not known. No quality values exist for individual bases; no much larger clone is one base distant. The data were obtained in a study of blood T cell repertoires in COVID-19 (dated by TCRdb to the early 2020s). As for the study more broadly: Samples covering the acute and convalescent phases of COVID-19 were provided by collaborators in the United States, Italy and Spain. A de-identified subject ID, COVID-19 status, age in years and sex were almost always included in the sample metadata. A freely available public database, intended as a resource for researchers studying the immune response to SARS-CoV-2, is where the repertoires were released. HLA class I and class II types, where available, came from metadata supplied by the sample provider rather than from assay-based typing. The prospective study material was composed of cDNA or gDNA derived from T cells, B-cell-depleted T cells, or PBMCs. The samples were drawn from two sources: the first 160 participants of the ongoing ImmuneRACE study, and some 1,300 subjects contributed by 6 global collaborators. Deeply sampled blood TCRbeta repertoires from subjects exposed to, actively infected with, or recovered from COVID-19 were included in the dataset.

Whole blood was collected in K2EDTA tubes by collaborating institutions according to the institutions' own protocols. Collaborator samples were shipped for TCRbeta analysis as frozen whole blood, isolated PBMCs, or DNA extracted from either sample type. The investigation overall reported the following: The quantity of clinical and demographic metadata differed by source and by participant and was supplied without curation.

The germline V end is reduced by 2 bases and the J end by 1 base; junction bases left unmatched: 6. CDR1 is given as PRHDT and CDR2 as FYEKMQ, both from the germline V gene (reference sequence). From its cysteine to its phenylalanine, the CDR3 spans 17 amino acids. CDR3 DNA only is kept here, 51 bases in frame from base 1. TCRbeta CDR3 regions were amplified from genomic DNA by means of the immunoSEQ Assay, a bias-controlled multiplex PCR. The authors processed their data as follows. The number of nucleated cells in each sample was estimated by amplification of reference gene primers within the assay. To quantify the absolute abundance of each unique TCRbeta CDR3 rearrangement, sequence reads were collapsed and filtered. Productive Simpson clonality was computed per sample as the square root of Simpson's diversity index over productive rearrangements. Imported from immuneACCESS, the table was reduced by TCRdb to in-frame sequences with V and J called. These copies leave out some clones; in studies compared against another copy, an unresolved V gene accounts for under half, and the cause of the remainder is not known. V and J calls and clone size come straight from that table; D and trimming were deduced from the DNA. The sample yields around 180,000 clones; about 89% were counted once. Nearly 2.5% of the sample rests with the top ten.

This sequence was found in a man aged 40-49 years with active or convalescent COVID-19. Sequenced: peripheral blood. The rearranged segments are TRBV13 and TRBJ2-2; TRBD1 lines up with 8 middle nucleotides. The CDR3 protein is CASSLPTGVLNTGELFF. The nucleotide sequence is given as TGTGCCAGCAGCTTACCGACAGGGGTTCTGAACACCGGGGAGCTGTTTTTT.